The 13 T cell receptor beta chains presented below share a single source sample, sequenced in a study of T cell repertoires in cytomegalovirus infection. These receptors' targets are unknown. In TCRdb, the reads were re-called with MiXCR into one record per CDR3 protein. Among 100,000 to 150,000 distinct CDR3 sequences listed, more than 20% were seen once. Sequencing was carried out using PBMCs, sequenced either directly or after in vitro stimulation (not recorded which). These receptors were obtained from a human donor in good health (CMV status not recorded). Some clones in this sample may be carry-over from other donors' samples.

This sequence joins TRBV10-3 and TRBJ2-5; D might be TRBD1 or TRBD2, each matching 6 bases. The germline CDR1 and CDR2 sequences are ENHRY and SYGVKD. The CDR3 is 13 amino acids. The V gene lost 6 bases and the J gene lost 5 bases, with 13 bases spanning the gap. The CDR3 region has the DNA TGTGCCATCAGAAGGGGGGTTCAGGAGACCCAGTACTTC. The encoded protein is CAIRRGVQETQYF.

This clonotype was counted between two and nine times. The chain carries TRBV12-3 or TRBV12-4 and TRBJ1-1; TRBD1 might be the D (5 bases). The CDR3 has 13 amino acids. The ends were cut back, 2 bases at V and 7 bases at J, with 11 bases in the middle. The CDR3 nucleotides are TGTGCCAGCAGTTTACCACGGGGGGTTGAAGCTTTCTTT. Translated: CASSLPRGVEAFF.

V usage is TRBV7-6 and J usage is TRBJ2-2, with TRBD1 identical over 9 bases. The CDR3 is 16 residues long. CDR1 and CDR2 (germline): SGHVS, FNYEAQ. V shed 6 bases and J 1 base; nucleotides not matched to a gene: 6. The CDR3 DNA sequence: TGTGCCAGCAGTCCCGGGACAGGGATGAACACCGGGGAGCTGTTTTTT. Amino acids: CASSPGTGMNTGELFF.

This clonotype was recorded at least ten times. The gene calls are TRBV2 and TRBJ1-5; tentative D call: TRBD1 (5 bases). Trimming shortened V by 4 bases and J by 4 bases, and 14 bases separated the two germline ends. Germline V lookup: CDR1 SNHLY, CDR2 FYNNEI. The CDR3 runs to 15 residues. CDR3 in amino acids: CASSGLGGTNQPQHF. The CDR3 nucleotides read TGTGCCAGCAGTGGCCTGGGGGGAACGAATCAGCCCCAGCATTTT.

The chain links TRBV14 to TRBJ1-1; D not certain. The CDR3 length is 15 residues. V lost 4 bases and J 3 bases, leaving 15 bases between the germline ends. Germline CDR1 is SGHDN and CDR2 is FVKESK. In DNA, the CDR3 is TGTGCCAGCAGCCCCCGGACTGGGTTGGACACTGAAGCTTTCTTT. Translated, it gives CASSPRTGLDTEAFF.

This chain connects TRBV19 to TRBJ2-1; D gene ambiguous. CDR3 length equals 11 residues. The V and J ends lost 6 bases and 4 bases respectively, with 4 bases between them. The germline CDR1 and CDR2 sequences are LNHDA and SQIVND (reference sequence). CDR3 sequence: CASRSYNEQFF. Written as DNA, the CDR3 is TGTGCCAGTAGAAGTTACAATGAGCAGTTCTTC.

The rearrangement joins TRBV7-9 to TRBJ2-5, with D tentatively TRBD2 (6 bases). Looked up from germline, CDR1 is SEHNR and CDR2 is FQNEAQ (reference sequence). V was trimmed by 3 bases and J by 4 bases, leaving 24 bases between them. The CDR3 is 18 amino acids. In DNA, the CDR3 is TGTGCCAGCAGCTTCAGTAGCGGCTCATACGGCAGCGGAGAGACCCAGTACTTC. This sequence encodes CASSFSSGSYGSGETQYF.

This clonotype came up a few times. The genes are TRBV30 and TRBJ1-3; D ambiguous. The V gene lost 2 bases and the J gene lost 0 bases, with 14 bases spanning the gap. The germline gives CDR1 GTSNPN, CDR2 SVGIG (reference sequence). This CDR3 region has 16 residues. CDR3 in amino acids: CAWSSSGTTSGNTIYF. Written as DNA, the CDR3 is TGTGCCTGGAGTTCCTCGGGAACTACCTCTGGAAACACCATATATTTT.

This chain links TRBV5-4 with TRBJ2-5, with D perhaps matching TRBD2 (6 bases). The CDR3 totals 14 residues. The V and J ends lost 6 bases and 1 base respectively, with 13 bases between them. Germline CDR1 SGHNT, CDR2 YYREEE (reference sequence). The CDR3 coding sequence is TGTGCCAGCACCATGGGACTTTCCCAAGAGACCCAGTACTTC. Translating gives CASTMGLSQETQYF.

The chain recombines TRBV5-4 with TRBJ1-1, with TRBD1 identical over 9 bases. The V gene end was trimmed by 2 bases and the J gene end by 3 bases; junction bases not matched to a gene: 2. CDR1 and CDR2 from the germline V gene are SGHNT and YYREEE (reference sequence). The CDR3 sequence is 14 residues long. The CDR3, as DNA: TGTGCCAGCAGCTTCCGGGACAGGGACACTGAAGCTTTCTTT. This gives the protein CASSFRDRDTEAFF.

The sample holds many counts of this clonotype. The V call is TRBV4-2, the J call TRBJ2-1; 7 bases align to TRBD1. Losses at the gene ends were 0 bases for V and 9 bases for J; bases not matched to a gene: 14. Per the germline V gene, CDR1 is LGHNA and CDR2 is YNFKEQ. The CDR3 consists of 17 residues. CDR3 nucleotides: TGTGCCAGCAGCCAAGATGTAGGGACAGTCCAGGGGCGTGAGCAGTTCTTC. Translating it yields CASSQDVGTVQGREQFF.

V and J are TRBV5-1 and TRBJ2-4, with TRBD2 matching 8 bases. V lost 4 bases and J lost 5; bases outside the gene matches: 11. Germline loops: CDR1 SGHRS, CDR2 YFSETQ. CDR3 size: 16 residues. The CDR3 DNA sequence: TGCGCCAGCAGCCCGCTAGCGGGTAAGGGGGAAAACATTCAGTACTTC. Amino acid sequence: CASSPLAGKGENIQYF. Filled out from reference TRBV5-1 and TRBJ2-4, the complete variable domain reads KAGVTQTPRYLIKTRGQQVTLSCSPISGHRSVSWYQQTPGQGLQFLFEYFSETQRNKGNFPGRFSGRQFSNSRSEMNVSTLELGDSALYLCASSPLAGKGENIQYFGAGTRLSVL.

The chain joins TRBV6-5 to TRBJ1-2, with TRBD1 matching over 7 bases. The V segment lost 6 bases and the J segment 10 bases; nucleotides outside the gene matches: 5. Germline CDR1 and CDR2: MNHEY and SVGAGI. This CDR3 has 11 residues. CDR3: CASRGQLLYTF. The CDR3 region has the DNA TGTGCCAGCAGGGGACAGCTCCTCTACACCTTC.